Presented here are 3 T cell receptor beta chains from one specimen sequenced in a study of blood T cell repertoires in COVID-19. Assay used: immunoSEQ multiplex PCR; TCRdb lists only in-frame clones, some missing. Of about 400,000 clones detected, approximately 91% appear once; the ten largest clones hold 2% to 2.5%. Sequenced sample: PBMCs or T cells enriched from blood (not recorded which). The receptors were sampled from a middle-aged woman with acute COVID-19.

The chain links TRBV2 to TRBJ1-1; D is ambiguous. V lost 3 bases and J 7 bases, leaving 15 bases between the germline ends. Germline V gene sequence: CDR1 SNHLY, CDR2 FYNNEI. The length of the CDR3 is 14 residues. The CDR3 sequence: CASSDGGRDNEAFF. CDR3 sequence (DNA): TGTGCCAGCAGTGATGGTGGGCGCGACAATGAAGCTTTCTTT.

V is TRBV10-3 and J is TRBJ1-1; D is perhaps TRBD1 (5 bases). The V end was cut by 4 bases, the J end by 1 base, with 10 bases between. This CDR3 has 14 amino acids. Germline V gives CDR1 ENHRY, CDR2 SYGVKD. The CDR3 DNA follows: TGTGCCATCAGTGCGACAGAGAGGAACACTGAAGCTTTCTTT. Encoded protein: CAISATERNTEAFF.

The genes are TRBV11-2 and TRBJ2-7; D is unclear. CDR1 SGHAT and CDR2 FQNNGV come from the germline V gene. CDR3 length: 14 residues. Trimming removed 1 base at V and 0 bases at J, with 7 bases between. The CDR3 nucleotides read TGTGCCAGCAGCTTAGGTGGAGACTCCTACGAGCAGTACTTC. This codes for CASSLGGDSYEQYF. Full variable domain (rest looked up from reference TRBV11-2 and TRBJ2-7): EAGVAQSPRYKIIEKRQSVAFWCNPISGHATLYWYQQILGQGPKLLIQFQNNGVVDDSQLPKDRFSAERLKGVDSTLKIQPAKLEDSAVYLCASSLGGDSYEQYFGPGTRLTVT.